Reported below is one TCR beta chain. Its cognate antigen is unknown. CDR3 length: 15 residues. Trimming removed 1 base from V and 2 bases from J, with 11 bases in between. Germline V gives CDR1 SGHTA, CDR2 FQGNSA. Cells were stimulated with overlapping HIV-1 Gag 15-mer peptides. Sorting of responding CD4+ T cells relied on upregulated CD40 ligand together with CD69. Before stimulation, PBMCs underwent CD8+ T cell depletion. This was the immunoSEQ version 4 assay in survey mode. Clones were sequenced by immunoSEQ multiplex PCR, and TCRdb holds only the in-frame ones, with some missing. The data show roughly 20,000 clones, about 62% seen once. These data come from a study of persistence of HIV-infected CD4 T cells. Study observations and caveats: Degenerate expanded CDR3beta sequences were enriched among CMV- and Gag-responding cells.

This TCR was sampled from an adult woman with HIV who was CMV-seropositive. The chain couples TRBV7-2 to TRBJ1-2; D call uncertain. The sample consisted of CD4+ T cells sorted from PBMCs after approximately 18-hour stimulation, taken from a patient who received antiretroviral therapy. CDR3 sequence reads: CASSLESALNYGYTF. The DNA for the CDR3 is TGTGCCAGCAGCTTAGAGTCAGCATTAAACTATGGCTACACCTTC.